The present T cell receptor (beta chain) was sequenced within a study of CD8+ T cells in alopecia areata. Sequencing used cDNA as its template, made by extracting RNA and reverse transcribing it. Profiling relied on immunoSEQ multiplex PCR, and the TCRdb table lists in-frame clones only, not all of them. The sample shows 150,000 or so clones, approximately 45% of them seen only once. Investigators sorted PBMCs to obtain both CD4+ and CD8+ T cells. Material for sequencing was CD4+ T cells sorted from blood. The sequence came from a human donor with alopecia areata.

The CDR3 DNA is TGCAGCGTACCTACGGACCTGGGGGACGAGCAGTACTTC. Its protein product is CSVPTDLGDEQYF. This chain links TRBV29-1 with TRBJ2-7, with D perhaps given as TRBD1 or TRBD2 (5 bases each). Germline V gives CDR1 SQVTM, CDR2 ANQGSEA. This CDR3 contains 13 residues. V was clipped by 6 bases and J by 5 bases, with 17 bases between them.